The source of this TCR beta chain is a study of blood T cells in healthy people across ages. Study-level findings and limits: The CMV status of each donor remained undetermined, and this could have confounded shifts in expanded clonotypes. Since the PBMCs were unsorted, naive and antigen-experienced cells could not be conclusively compared. Roughly linear age-related decline in beta diversity appeared, significant by age 40.

For the second PCR, which ran for about 7 to 12 cycles, a sample-barcoded 5' primer and a J-beta primer mix were used. TCRdb passed the 5' RACE reads through MiXCR, listing each CDR3 protein once. The sample includes approximately 940,000 distinct CDR3 sequences, about 48% of them seen just once. Concerning this clonotype itself: The antigen remains unidentified.

Sequencing input: blood. This TCR was recovered from a young man in good health.

The CDR3 region is CAWRDLGGAEDTQYF. DNA of the CDR3: TGTGCCTGGAGGGACCTCGGGGGGGCGGAAGATACGCAGTATTTT. This chain links TRBV30 with TRBJ2-3; 8 bases agree with TRBD2. From germline, CDR1 is GTSNPN and CDR2 SVGIG (reference sequence). The J segment lost 5 bases and the V segment lost 3 bases, leaving 10 bases of the junction unmatched. The CDR3 length is 15 residues.